A single sample is the source of the 9 T cell receptor beta chains below, sequenced in a study of cytomegalovirus exposure and HLA in healthy donors. The data were produced by immunoSEQ multiplex PCR, yet TCRdb's version contains in-frame clones alone and is incomplete. This table holds about 280,000 clones, approximately 88% found once. Sequencing was performed on PBMCs. Receptors originate from a woman aged 18 to 35 in good health and CMV-seronegative.

The V call is TRBV5-8, the J call TRBJ2-7, with 8 bases fitting TRBD2. Germline CDR1 reads SGHTS; CDR2 reads YDEGEE. This CDR3 is built from 17 residues. J gave up 2 bases and V 0 bases, and 10 bases lay outside the gene matches. CDR3 region: CASSLGSGGRSPYEQYF. CDR3 DNA sequence: TGTGCCAGCAGCTTGGGTAGTGGCGGGAGGTCGCCCTACGAGCAGTACTTC.

This clone has a handful of counts. The V and J genes are TRBV29-1 and TRBJ2-3; 7 bases match TRBD1. The ends lost 4 bases at V and 2 bases at J; junction bases unmatched: 9. CDR1 is SQVTM and CDR2 is ANQGSEA in the germline V gene. CDR3 length: 15 residues. Here the CDR3 reads CSVVGTGATTDTQYF. The CDR3 coding sequence is TGCAGCGTTGTCGGCACAGGGGCAACCACAGATACGCAGTATTTT.

The chain is built from TRBV5-1 and TRBJ1-2, with 11 bases that match TRBD1. Germline CDR1 and CDR2: SGHRS and YFSETQ. The CDR3 totals 15 residues. The trim removed 3 bases at V and 6 bases at J, leaving 7 bases unmatched. DNA for the CDR3: TGCGCCAGCAGCTCGACGGACAGGGGGCGGAATGGCTACACCTTC. Translated, it gives CASSSTDRGRNGYTF. The full variable domain, its missing parts supplied by reference TRBV5-1 and TRBJ1-2, is KAGVTQTPRYLIKTRGQQVTLSCSPISGHRSVSWYQQTPGQGLQFLFEYFSETQRNKGNFPGRFSGRQFSNSRSEMNVSTLELGDSALYLCASSSTDRGRNGYTFGSGTRLTVV.

The chain combines TRBV5-1 with TRBJ2-3; 7 bases fit TRBD1. This CDR3 has 14 amino acids. Germline V gene data show CDR1 as SGHRS and CDR2 as YFSETQ. After removal of 2 bases from V and 4 bases from J, the junction contained 4 bases not matched to a gene. CDR3 DNA: TGCGCCAGCAGCTTAGACAGGGCCCCAGATACGCAGTATTTT. This codes for CASSLDRAPDTQYF.

The genes are TRBV19 and TRBJ2-2, with 7 positions matching TRBD1. Germline V gene lookup returns CDR1 LNHDA and CDR2 SQIVND (reference sequence). The CDR3 consists of 16 residues. After removal of 5 bases from V and 3 bases from J, the junction contained 9 bases not matched to a gene. The CDR3 sequence: CASSSGQALDTGELFF. The CDR3 coding sequence is TGTGCCAGTAGTTCAGGACAGGCACTCGACACCGGGGAGCTGTTTTTT.

The genes are TRBV28 and TRBJ2-3; 7 positions match TRBD2. CDR3 length: 15 amino acids. The ends lost 9 bases at V and 2 bases at J; junction bases unmatched: 11. The germline V gene has CDR1 MDHEN and CDR2 SYDVKM. The DNA of the CDR3 is TGTGCCAGTCGTATCCGGGACTACACCACAGATACGCAGTATTTT. Translating gives CASRIRDYTTDTQYF.

The genes are TRBV2 and TRBJ2-1; D may be TRBD1 (5 bases). This CDR3 has 14 residues. V lost 1 base and J lost 3, with 7 bases in between. Germline CDR1 is SNHLY and CDR2 is FYNNEI. DNA for the CDR3: TGTGCCAGCAGTGAAGGCAGGGTCTACAATGAGCAGTTCTTC. Translated: CASSEGRVYNEQFF.

The chain recombines TRBV7-2 with TRBJ2-1; 13 bases agree with TRBD2. The J segment lost 3 bases and the V segment lost 6 bases, leaving 8 bases of the junction unmatched. The CDR3 consists of 17 residues. Per the germline V gene, CDR1 is SGHTA and CDR2 is FQGNSA. For the CDR3, the DNA is TGTGCCAGCAGTCGGACTAGCGGGAGCCCCCACTACAATGAGCAGTTCTTC. Protein: CASSRTSGSPHYNEQFF.

The chain recombines TRBV29-1 with TRBJ2-7; 8 bases agree with TRBD2. CDR3 length: 15 residues. Germline loops: CDR1 SQVTM, CDR2 ANQGSEA. The V gene end was trimmed by 0 bases and the J gene end by 0 bases; junction bases not matched to a gene: 4. The chain's CDR3 is CSVEEGGRYSYEQYF. The CDR3 DNA sequence: TGCAGCGTTGAAGAAGGCGGGAGGTACTCCTACGAGCAGTACTTC.